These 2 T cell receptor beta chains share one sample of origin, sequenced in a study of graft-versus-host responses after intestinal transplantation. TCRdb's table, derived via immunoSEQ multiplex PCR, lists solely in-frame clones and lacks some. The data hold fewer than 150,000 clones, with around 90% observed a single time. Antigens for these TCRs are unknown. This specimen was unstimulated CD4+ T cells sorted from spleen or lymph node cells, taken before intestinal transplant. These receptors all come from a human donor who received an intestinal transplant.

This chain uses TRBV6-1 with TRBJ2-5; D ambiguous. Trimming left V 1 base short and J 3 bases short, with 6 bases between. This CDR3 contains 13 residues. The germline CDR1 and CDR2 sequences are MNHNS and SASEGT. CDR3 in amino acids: CASSEVAKETQYF. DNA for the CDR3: TGTGCCAGCAGTGAAGTGGCCAAAGAGACCCAGTACTTC.

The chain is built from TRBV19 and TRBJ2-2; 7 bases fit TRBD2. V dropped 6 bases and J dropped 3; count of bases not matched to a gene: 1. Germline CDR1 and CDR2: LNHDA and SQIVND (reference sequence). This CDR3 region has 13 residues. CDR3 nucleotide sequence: TGTGCCAGTAGGGGAGGGCACACCGGGGAGCTGTTTTTT. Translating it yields CASRGGHTGELFF.